This TCR beta chain appears in the sequencing data of a study of cytomegalovirus exposure and HLA in healthy donors. On this clone: What it recognizes is unknown.

Broader study findings: Immune exposure information available was restricted to CMV serostatus. Later analysis demonstrated an association between a missense DCLRE1C variant and TCR beta V- and J-gene trimming. It was approximately 160 TCR beta chains that were listed as cytomegalovirus-associated. In an earlier analysis, about 87% or about 30%: the productive usage of most TCR beta V segments.

This CDR3 spans 12 amino acids. CDR1 is ENHRY and CDR2 is SYGVKD in the germline V gene. V lost 6 bases and J lost 10, with 10 bases in between. PCR employed 60 Vbeta and 13 Jbeta primers. The assay was immunoSEQ multiplex PCR, and TCRdb's table has in-frame clones only and misses some. This sample has 150,000 to 250,000 clones, with 79% found just once. The chain joins TRBV10-3 to TRBJ1-6; maybe TRBD1 (5 bases). The TCR comes from a girl between 10 and 17 years old in good health and CMV-seropositive. The sample comprised PBMCs. Written as DNA, the CDR3 is TGTGCCATCAGGGACAACGTATCACCCCTCCACTTT. This sequence encodes CAIRDNVSPLHF.